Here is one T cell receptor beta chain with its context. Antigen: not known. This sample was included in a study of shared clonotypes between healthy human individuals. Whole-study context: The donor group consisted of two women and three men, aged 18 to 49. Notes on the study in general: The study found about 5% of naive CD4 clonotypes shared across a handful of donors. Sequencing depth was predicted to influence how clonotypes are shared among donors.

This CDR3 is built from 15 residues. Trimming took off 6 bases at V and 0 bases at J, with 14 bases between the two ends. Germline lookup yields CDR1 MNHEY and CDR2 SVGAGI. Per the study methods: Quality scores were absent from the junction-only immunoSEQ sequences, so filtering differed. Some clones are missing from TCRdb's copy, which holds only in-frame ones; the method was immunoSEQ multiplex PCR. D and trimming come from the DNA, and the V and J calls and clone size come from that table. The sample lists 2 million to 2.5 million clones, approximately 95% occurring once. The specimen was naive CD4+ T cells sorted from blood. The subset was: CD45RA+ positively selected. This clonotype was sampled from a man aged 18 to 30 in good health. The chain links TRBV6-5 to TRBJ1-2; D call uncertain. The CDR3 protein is CASRTGGKTNYGYTF. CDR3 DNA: TGTGCCAGCAGGACCGGCGGGAAGACTAACTATGGCTACACCTTC.